A selection of T cell receptor beta chains follows, all from one sample in a study of T cell responses to AZD1222 COVID-19 vaccine. Here immunoSEQ multiplex PCR was the method, and the copy in TCRdb shows in-frame clones only, minus some. The table lists approximately 80,000 clones, approximately 85% of them singletons, with more than 9% in the top ten. Material: peripheral blood, obtained 28 days after the second AZD1222 dose. These receptors were collected from an adult who received the AZD1222 COVID-19 vaccine. Each CDR3 is given with its conserved first and last residue. Each record gives: V gene, J gene, clone size, D gene, CDR3 DNA, CDR3 protein. The D gene is left open where the match is weak. Some rows have no size entry. The others give once, few or many, or a class for an expanded clone.

v_gene: TRBV7-8; j_gene: TRBJ2-5; abundance: .; d_gene: .; CDR3nt: TGTGCCAGCAGCTCCCGGGGGCGGGGAGAGACCCAGTACTTC; CDR3aa: CASSSRGRGETQYF
v_gene: TRBV5-1; j_gene: TRBJ1-1; abundance: .; d_gene: .; CDR3nt: TGCGCCAGCAGCTTGGAGCAGGGTTACACTGAAGCTTTCTTT; CDR3aa: CASSLEQGYTEAFF
v_gene: TRBV6-6; j_gene: TRBJ1-2; abundance: .; d_gene: TRBD1; CDR3nt: TGTGCCAGCAGTCCGGACAGGTCCGGGGGCTACACCTTC; CDR3aa: CASSPDRSGGYTF
v_gene: TRBV29-1; j_gene: TRBJ1-1; abundance: .; d_gene: .; CDR3nt: TGCAGCTGCCTGGGGCCTCTGAGGAACACTGAAGCTTTCTTT; CDR3aa: CSCLGPLRNTEAFF
v_gene: TRBV13; j_gene: TRBJ1-1; abundance: .; d_gene: .; CDR3nt: TGTGCCAGCAGCGCCTGGGGGTCGAACACTGAAGCTTTCTTT; CDR3aa: CASSAWGSNTEAFF
v_gene: TRBV28; j_gene: TRBJ1-5; abundance: .; d_gene: .; CDR3nt: TGTGCCAGCAGTTTAGGACAGATCAATCAGCCCCAGCATTTT; CDR3aa: CASSLGQINQPQHF
v_gene: TRBV3-1/TRBV3-2; j_gene: TRBJ2-7; abundance: .; d_gene: .; CDR3nt: TGTGCCAGCAGCCAAGTGCAGTCCCCCCGCTCCTACGAGCAGTACTTC; CDR3aa: CASSQVQSPRSYEQYF
v_gene: TRBV28; j_gene: TRBJ2-2; abundance: .; d_gene: TRBD1; CDR3nt: TGTGCCAGCAGCCCAGACAGGGCCCAAGCTATGAACACCGGGGAGCTGTTTTTT; CDR3aa: CASSPDRAQAMNTGELFF
v_gene: TRBV5-1; j_gene: TRBJ2-7; abundance: .; d_gene: .; CDR3nt: TGCGCCAGCAGCTTGGTCGCGGGGTCCTACGAGCAGTACTTC; CDR3aa: CASSLVAGSYEQYF
v_gene: TRBV6-6; j_gene: TRBJ1-5; abundance: once; d_gene: .; CDR3nt: TGTGCCAGCAGTCCCCCCGTGGGCACCTCACACAATCAGCCCCAGCATTTT; CDR3aa: CASSPPVGTSHNQPQHF
v_gene: TRBV11-2; j_gene: TRBJ2-7; abundance: .; d_gene: .; CDR3nt: TGTGCCAGCAGCCGCTCTCTAATCCAGTACTTC; CDR3aa: CASSRSLIQYF
v_gene: TRBV27; j_gene: TRBJ1-2; abundance: few; d_gene: .; CDR3nt: TGTGCCAGCAGTCCCAGACCGGGTCTTCACTATGGCTACACCTTC; CDR3aa: CASSPRPGLHYGYTF
v_gene: TRBV15; j_gene: TRBJ1-4; abundance: .; d_gene: .; CDR3nt: TGTGCCACCAGCAGAGAGGGGACAACTAATGAAAAACTGTTTTTT; CDR3aa: CATSREGTTNEKLFF
v_gene: TRBV20-1; j_gene: TRBJ1-2; abundance: .; d_gene: TRBD1; CDR3nt: TGCCAGCTCGGGGGGACAGAAGGCTACACCTTC; CDR3aa: CQLGGTEGYTF
v_gene: TRBV24-1; j_gene: TRBJ2-2; abundance: .; d_gene: .; CDR3nt: TGTGCCACCAGTAAGAATGGGGGGCGTACCGGGGAGCTGTTTTTT; CDR3aa: CATSKNGGRTGELFF
v_gene: TRBV3-1/TRBV3-2; j_gene: TRBJ1-4; abundance: .; d_gene: .; CDR3nt: TGTGCCAGCACCCCGACAGTTTGGAGTGAAAAACTGTTTTTT; CDR3aa: CASTPTVWSEKLFF
v_gene: TRBV19; j_gene: TRBJ2-6; abundance: .; d_gene: TRBD2; CDR3nt: TGTGCCAGTAGTATGGGAGGGGCGCCAGGGGCCAACGTCCTGACTTTC; CDR3aa: CASSMGGAPGANVLTF
v_gene: TRBV12-5; j_gene: TRBJ1-6; abundance: .; d_gene: TRBD1; CDR3nt: TGTGCTAGTGGGACAGGGAATTCACCCCTCCACTTT; CDR3aa: CASGTGNSPLHF
v_gene: TRBV29-1; j_gene: TRBJ1-2; abundance: .; d_gene: .; CDR3nt: TGCAGCGCCGAGGGTAAAAATGGCTACACCTTC; CDR3aa: CSAEGKNGYTF
v_gene: TRBV6-1; j_gene: TRBJ1-5; abundance: .; d_gene: .; CDR3nt: TGTGCCAGCAGTGAAGCGCGATTCTCTACCTATAGCAATCAGCCCCAGCATTTT; CDR3aa: CASSEARFSTYSNQPQHF
v_gene: TRBV11-2; j_gene: TRBJ2-2; abundance: once; d_gene: .; CDR3nt: TGTGCCAGCAGCTTAGGACGCGCCACGGGGGAGCTGTTTTTT; CDR3aa: CASSLGRATGELFF
v_gene: TRBV10-2; j_gene: TRBJ1-5; abundance: few; d_gene: .; CDR3nt: TGCGCCAGCAGTGAGTCGGGAAGCAATCAGCCCCAGCATTTT; CDR3aa: CASSESGSNQPQHF
v_gene: TRBV6-1; j_gene: TRBJ2-1; abundance: once; d_gene: .; CDR3nt: TGTGCCAGCAGTGAACTAGTTCGCAATGAGCAGTTCTTC; CDR3aa: CASSELVRNEQFF
v_gene: TRBV27; j_gene: TRBJ2-3; abundance: .; d_gene: .; CDR3nt: TGTGCCAGCAGTTTACCCGACAGGGTCGGGGGTACGCAGTATTTT; CDR3aa: CASSLPDRVGGTQYF
v_gene: TRBV5-4; j_gene: TRBJ2-4; abundance: .; d_gene: .; CDR3nt: TGTGCCAGCAGCATCATAGCGAAATTCGACAAAAACATTCAGTACTTC; CDR3aa: CASSIIAKFDKNIQYF
v_gene: TRBV15; j_gene: TRBJ2-2; abundance: .; d_gene: .; CDR3nt: TGTGCCACCAGCAAAAAATGGGGCTCTTTCACCGGGGAGCTGTTTTTT; CDR3aa: CATSKKWGSFTGELFF
v_gene: TRBV2; j_gene: TRBJ2-2; abundance: .; d_gene: TRBD1; CDR3nt: TGTGCCAGCAGTTTACAGGGGGCGGGCACCGGGGAGCTGTTTTTT; CDR3aa: CASSLQGAGTGELFF
v_gene: TRBV5-1; j_gene: TRBJ1-1; abundance: .; d_gene: .; CDR3nt: TGCGCCAGCAGCTTGGCTGTAATGAACACTGAAGCTTTCTTT; CDR3aa: CASSLAVMNTEAFF
v_gene: TRBV28; j_gene: TRBJ2-7; abundance: .; d_gene: TRBD1; CDR3nt: TGTGCCAGCAGTTACCCCGGACAGGGGGGTTACGAGCAGTACTTC; CDR3aa: CASSYPGQGGYEQYF
v_gene: TRBV7-9; j_gene: TRBJ1-5; abundance: .; d_gene: .; CDR3nt: TGTGCCAGCAGCTTAGGTGGAGATGATCAGCCCCAGCATTTT; CDR3aa: CASSLGGDDQPQHF
v_gene: TRBV2; j_gene: TRBJ1-5; abundance: medium-sized; d_gene: TRBD1; CDR3nt: TGTGCCAGCAGGGCAGGACAGGGGGCGGGGCAGCCCCAGCATTTT; CDR3aa: CASRAGQGAGQPQHF
v_gene: TRBV9; j_gene: TRBJ1-6; abundance: .; d_gene: TRBD1; CDR3nt: TGTGCCAGCAGCGCTGGGACAGGGGCCCGCAATTCACCCCTCCACTTT; CDR3aa: CASSAGTGARNSPLHF
v_gene: TRBV6-2/TRBV6-3; j_gene: TRBJ2-6; abundance: .; d_gene: .; CDR3nt: TGTGCCAGCAGTTATGGGCTAGGGGCCAACGTCCTGACTTTC; CDR3aa: CASSYGLGANVLTF
v_gene: TRBV27; j_gene: TRBJ1-2; abundance: .; d_gene: .; CDR3nt: TGTGCCAGCAGTCGAAACGGGGGAGGCTATGGCTACACCTTC; CDR3aa: CASSRNGGGYGYTF
v_gene: TRBV7-2; j_gene: TRBJ1-2; abundance: .; d_gene: .; CDR3nt: TGTGCCAGCAGCTTAGAAGGGTCCGTCTATGGCTACACCTTC; CDR3aa: CASSLEGSVYGYTF
v_gene: TRBV19; j_gene: TRBJ2-1; abundance: many; d_gene: .; CDR3nt: TGTGCCAGTAGTATAGGAGGACTCAATGAGCAGTTCTTC; CDR3aa: CASSIGGLNEQFF
v_gene: TRBV19; j_gene: TRBJ2-6; abundance: .; d_gene: .; CDR3nt: TGTGCCAGTAGTCCTTGGGGGGCGACCTCGGCTGGGGCCAACGTCCTGACTTTC; CDR3aa: CASSPWGATSAGANVLTF
v_gene: TRBV3-1/TRBV3-2; j_gene: TRBJ2-2; abundance: .; d_gene: TRBD1; CDR3nt: TGTGCCAGCAGCCAGCTCGCACAGGGGGGAACCGGGGAGCTGTTTTTT; CDR3aa: CASSQLAQGGTGELFF
v_gene: TRBV28; j_gene: TRBJ2-7; abundance: .; d_gene: TRBD2; CDR3nt: TGTGCCAGCAGTATGATAGCGGGGGGGCCCTACGAGCAGTACTTC; CDR3aa: CASSMIAGGPYEQYF
v_gene: TRBV5-5; j_gene: TRBJ1-1; abundance: once; d_gene: .; CDR3nt: TGTGCCAGCAGCCTACAGCGCATGAACACTGAAGCTTTCTTT; CDR3aa: CASSLQRMNTEAFF
v_gene: TRBV19; j_gene: TRBJ1-6; abundance: .; d_gene: TRBD1; CDR3nt: TGTGCCAGTAGTACCGGGACAGGGAGCACACCCCTCCACTTT; CDR3aa: CASSTGTGSTPLHF
v_gene: TRBV5-6; j_gene: TRBJ1-1; abundance: few; d_gene: TRBD1; CDR3nt: TGTGCCAGCAGCCCAGGGACAGACCCTGAAGCTTTCTTT; CDR3aa: CASSPGTDPEAFF
v_gene: TRBV4-1; j_gene: TRBJ2-3; abundance: .; d_gene: .; CDR3nt: TGCGCCAGCAGCCTTAGCGGCCGCACGGATACGCAGTATTTT; CDR3aa: CASSLSGRTDTQYF
v_gene: TRBV3-1/TRBV3-2; j_gene: TRBJ2-7; abundance: .; d_gene: .; CDR3nt: TGTGCCAGCAGCCGGGCCCCCTTTGTCTACGAGCAGTACTTC; CDR3aa: CASSRAPFVYEQYF
v_gene: TRBV11-3; j_gene: TRBJ2-1; abundance: .; d_gene: TRBD1; CDR3nt: TGTGCCAGCAGCTCGAGCTGGACAGGGAGCAATGAGCAGTTCTTC; CDR3aa: CASSSSWTGSNEQFF
v_gene: TRBV5-8; j_gene: TRBJ2-1; abundance: .; d_gene: TRBD2; CDR3nt: TGTGCCAGCATTATCCTAGCGGGGGCACTCTACAATGAGCAGTTCTTC; CDR3aa: CASIILAGALYNEQFF